The source of this T cell receptor (beta chain) is a study of T-cell reconstitution after alpha-beta-depleted transplantation in children. Preparation of the TCRbeta library was carried out with unique molecular identifiers. One entry per CDR3 protein, called by TCRdb with MiXCR from the PCR reads. Of about 110,000 distinct CDR3 sequences detected, 20% to 25% appear once; the ten largest clones hold roughly a tenth. Germline CDR1 is SGHTA and CDR2 is FQGNSA. The CDR3 extends over 15 amino acids. V was pared by 5 bases and J by 1 base, with 5 bases of the junction left unmatched. The specimen comprised PBMCs, mostly from graft donor cells, sampled 180 days after TCRalphabeta/CD19-depleted stem cell transplant. The chain uses TRBV7-2 and TRBJ2-1; 7 bases agree with TRBD2. The clonotype originates from a male patient between 2 and 10 years old who had a stem cell transplant for chronic granulomatous disease, so the T cells may come from the graft donor. The CDR3 is CASSPDGGSYNEQFF. The CDR3 DNA reads TGTGCCAGCAGCCCAGACGGGGGGTCCTACAATGAGCAGTTCTTC.